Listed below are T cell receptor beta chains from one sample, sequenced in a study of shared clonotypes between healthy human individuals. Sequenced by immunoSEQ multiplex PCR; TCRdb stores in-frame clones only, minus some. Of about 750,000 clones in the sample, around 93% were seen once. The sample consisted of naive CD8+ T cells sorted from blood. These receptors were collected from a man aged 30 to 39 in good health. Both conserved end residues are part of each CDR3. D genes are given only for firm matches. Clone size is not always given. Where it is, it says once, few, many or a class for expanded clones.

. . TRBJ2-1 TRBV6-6 TGTGCCAGCAGTTACGAGACAGACTCCTACAATGAGCAGTTCTTC CASSYETDSYNEQFF
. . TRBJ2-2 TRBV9 TGTGCCAGCAGCGTAGACCCCCTAGGCACCGGGGAGCTGTTTTTT CASSVDPLGTGELFF
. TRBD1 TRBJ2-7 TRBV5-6 TGTGCCAGCAGCGGGGGACAGGGGGAGCAGTACTTC CASSGGQGEQYF
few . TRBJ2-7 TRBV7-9 TGTGCCAGCAGCCCACCGGGATACGGGAAGGAGCAGTACTTC CASSPPGYGKEQYF
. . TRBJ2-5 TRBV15 TGTGCCACCAGCAGTGATATGGAGGAGACCCAGTACTTC CATSSDMEETQYF
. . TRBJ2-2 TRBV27 TGTGCCAGCAGTTGGGGCGCCGGGGAGCTGTTTTTT CASSWGAGELFF
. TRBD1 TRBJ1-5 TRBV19 TGTGCCAGTAGTCAAGTCGACAGGGGGGGCCCAAATCAGCCCCAGCATTTT CASSQVDRGGPNQPQHF
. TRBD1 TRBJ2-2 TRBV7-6 TGTGCCAGCAGCTTAGAGACAGGGATCCACACCGGGGAGCTGTTTTTT CASSLETGIHTGELFF
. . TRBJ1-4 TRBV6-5 TGTGCCAGCAGTTACGGTGAGGGGAATGAAAAACTGTTTTTT CASSYGEGNEKLFF
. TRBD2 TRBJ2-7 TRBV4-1 TGCGCCAGCAGCCACTCCGCGGGCGGGAGCTACGAGCAGTACTTC CASSHSAGGSYEQYF
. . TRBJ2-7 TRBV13 TGTGCCAGCAGCTTAAGGGTGGGCGGGCTCAGCTCCTACGAGCAGTACTTC CASSLRVGGLSSYEQYF
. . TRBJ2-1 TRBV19 TGTGCCAGTAGTATAGATCGAGGGTTAGTAAAGGAGCAGTTCTTC CASSIDRGLVKEQFF
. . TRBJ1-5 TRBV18 TGTGCCAGCTCACCCTCAGGGGCTAGCAATCAGCCCCAGCATTTT CASSPSGASNQPQHF
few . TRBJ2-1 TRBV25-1 TGTGCCAGCAGTGAGTCGAACAGGGAAGCGGAGCGCTACAATGAGCAGTTCTTC CASSESNREAERYNEQFF
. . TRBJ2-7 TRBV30 TGTGCCTGGAGTCCCGGGACGGCCTACGAGCAGTACTTC CAWSPGTAYEQYF
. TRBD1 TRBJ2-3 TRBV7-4 TGTGCCAGCAGCTCAGGGGGCTTAAAAGAACGGCCAGATACGCAGTATTTT CASSSGGLKERPDTQYF
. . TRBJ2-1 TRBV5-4 TGTGCCAGCAGCTACCCAAGCAGGGATGAGCAGTTCTTC CASSYPSRDEQFF
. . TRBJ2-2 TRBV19 TGTGCCAGTAGTCCCCAACCCTTTCTGGAGGGCACGACCGGGGAGCTGTTTTTT CASSPQPFLEGTTGELFF
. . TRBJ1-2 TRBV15 TGTGCCACCAGCAGAGATGTTCGGGGGGCTTTTGGCTACACCTTC CATSRDVRGAFGYTF
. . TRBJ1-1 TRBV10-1 TGCGCCAGCAGTGAGGGGGTTGGAAGGGGCACTGAAGCTTTCTTT CASSEGVGRGTEAFF
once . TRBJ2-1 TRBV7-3 TGTGCCAGCAGCGCCTCCGGGACCGCCGGCAATGAGCAGTTCTTC CASSASGTAGNEQFF
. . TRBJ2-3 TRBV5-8 TGTGCCAGCAGCTTGGAGCCAGATACGCAGTATTTT CASSLEPDTQYF
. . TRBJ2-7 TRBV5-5 TGTGCCAGCAATTATAGGGCAGGGGGGACCTACGAGCAGTACTTC CASNYRAGGTYEQYF
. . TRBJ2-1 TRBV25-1 TGTGCCAGCAGCCATGGGGGGTCTTACAATGAGCAGTTCTTC CASSHGGSYNEQFF
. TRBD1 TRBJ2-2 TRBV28 TGTGCCAGCGGGACAGGGGGGATTACCGGGGAGCTGTTTTTT CASGTGGITGELFF
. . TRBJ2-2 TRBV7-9 TGTGCCAGCAGCTTAACGCAGGGGAGGTTGACCGGGGAGCTGTTTTTT CASSLTQGRLTGELFF
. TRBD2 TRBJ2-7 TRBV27 TGTGCCAGCAGTTTAGGACTAGCGGGCGAGCAGTACTTC CASSLGLAGEQYF
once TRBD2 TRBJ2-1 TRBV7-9 TGTGCCAGCAGCCCTGGGACTAGCAGGGAAGTGGATGAGCAGTTCTTC CASSPGTSREVDEQFF
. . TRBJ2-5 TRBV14 TGTGCCAGCAGCCTGAGCATGCGGAACGACTGGGAGACCCAGTACTTC CASSLSMRNDWETQYF
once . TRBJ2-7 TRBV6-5 TGTGCCAGCGGGAACGGGATTTCCTACGAGCAGTACTTC CASGNGISYEQYF
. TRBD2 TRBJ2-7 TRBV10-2 TGCGCCAGCAGTGATGGACTAGCGGGATCCTACGAGCAGTACTTC CASSDGLAGSYEQYF
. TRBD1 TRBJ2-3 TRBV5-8 TGTGCCAGCAGCTCCGGGACAGGGCTAAGCACAGATACGCAGTATTTT CASSSGTGLSTDTQYF
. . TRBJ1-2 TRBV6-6 TGTGCCAGCAGTTACAGGATAGATGGCTACACCTTC CASSYRIDGYTF
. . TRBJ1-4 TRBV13 TGTGCCAGCAGCTCGGCCGCAACTAATGAAAAACTGTTTTTT CASSSAATNEKLFF
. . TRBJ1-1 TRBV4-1 TGCGCCAGCAGCCACCCTCCAGAGGGTCACACTGAAGCTTTCTTT CASSHPPEGHTEAFF
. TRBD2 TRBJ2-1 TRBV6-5 TGTGCCAGCAGTTATAGCGGGAGGGCCTACAATGAGCAGTTCTTC CASSYSGRAYNEQFF
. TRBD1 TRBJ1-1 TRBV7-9 TGTGCCAGCAGTTACCGTCCCGGGTCCAGGGGGGTGAACACTGAAGCTTTCTTT CASSYRPGSRGVNTEAFF
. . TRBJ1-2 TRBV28 TGTGCCAGCAGTTTATTCGGGGGTTCTTGGGGCTACACCTTC CASSLFGGSWGYTF
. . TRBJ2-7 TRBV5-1 TGCGCCAGCAGCCCGGCCCCTACCCTGAGCTCCTACGAGCAGTACTTC CASSPAPTLSSYEQYF
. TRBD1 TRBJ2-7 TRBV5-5 TGTGCCAGCAGCGAGACAGGGACCTTCGAGCAGTACTTC CASSETGTFEQYF
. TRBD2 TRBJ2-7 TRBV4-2 TGTGCCAGCAGCCAAGTTCCTAGCGGGTTTAGCTCCTACGAGCAGTACTTC CASSQVPSGFSSYEQYF
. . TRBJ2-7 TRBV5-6 TGTGCCAGCAGCCATTCGGCCGAGCAGTACTTC CASSHSAEQYF